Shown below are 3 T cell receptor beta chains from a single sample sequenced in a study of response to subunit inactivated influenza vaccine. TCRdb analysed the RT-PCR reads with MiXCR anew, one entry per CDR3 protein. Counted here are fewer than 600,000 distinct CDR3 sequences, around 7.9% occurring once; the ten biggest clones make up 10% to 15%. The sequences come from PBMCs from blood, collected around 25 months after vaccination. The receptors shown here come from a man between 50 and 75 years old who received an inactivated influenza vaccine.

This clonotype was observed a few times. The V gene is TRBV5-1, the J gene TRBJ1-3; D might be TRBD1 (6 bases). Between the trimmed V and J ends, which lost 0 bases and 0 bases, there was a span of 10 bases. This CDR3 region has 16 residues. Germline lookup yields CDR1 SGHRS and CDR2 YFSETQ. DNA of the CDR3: TGCGCCAGCAGCTTGGTCGGGACACTCTCTGGAAACACCATATATTTT. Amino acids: CASSLVGTLSGNTIYF.

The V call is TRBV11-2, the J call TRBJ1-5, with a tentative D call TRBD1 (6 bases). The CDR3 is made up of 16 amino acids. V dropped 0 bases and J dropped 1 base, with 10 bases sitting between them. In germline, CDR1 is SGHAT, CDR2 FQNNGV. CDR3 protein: CASSLENTGSNQPQHF. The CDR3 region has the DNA TGTGCCAGCAGCTTAGAAAACACAGGGAGCAATCAGCCCCAGCATTTT.

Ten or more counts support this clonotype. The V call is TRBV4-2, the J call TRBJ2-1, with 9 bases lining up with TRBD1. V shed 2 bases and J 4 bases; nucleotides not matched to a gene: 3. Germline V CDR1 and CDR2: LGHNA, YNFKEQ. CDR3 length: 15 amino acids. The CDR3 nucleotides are TGTGCCAGCAGCCAAAACAGGGGGCCGTACAATGAGCAGTTCTTC. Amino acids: CASSQNRGPYNEQFF.